This entry is about one T cell receptor beta chain. Its antigen is unknown. This record comes from a study of T cells in Graves' hyperthyroidism and ophthalmopathy. Study at large: Before treatment of any kind, peripheral blood was taken at initial diagnosis. The study's findings and limits: Researchers found most expanded thyroid clonotypes above 0.001 in blood as well.

There were TCR beta CDR3 regions amplified from RNA transcripts. A set of HTBI primers served as the primers for a first-round RT-PCR of the TCR CDR3. From the multiplex PCR reads, TCRdb called clonotypes with MiXCR, one entry per CDR3 protein. The sample records under 450,000 distinct CDR3 sequences, roughly 14% being singletons. Trimming cost V 8 bases and J 8 bases, with 21 bases left between them. CDR3 length: 14 residues. The germline V gene encodes CDR1 SGHVS and CDR2 FQNEAQ. Patients aged 18 to 65 had newly diagnosed hyperthyroidism lasting under 2 months. Thyroid ultrasound, orbital computed tomography, clinical symptoms, and serum thyroxine and TRAb underpinned diagnoses.

Sequencing used blood. The sequence came from a woman aged 18-29 years with Graves' hyperthyroidism. This chain connects TRBV7-8 to TRBJ1-2, with TRBD1 as a possible D gene (6 bases). The CDR3 coding sequence is TGTGCCAGCCGACCCCCGATTACAGGGTCCGGCTACACCTTC. Translation gives CASRPPITGSGYTF.